The clone carrying this T cell receptor beta chain was found many times. This CDR3 comprises 13 residues. V gave up 4 bases and J gave up 0 bases, with 7 bases separating them. CDR1 and CDR2 from the germline V gene are DFQATT and SNEGSKA (reference sequence). The source of the sample is a study of metastatic and nonmetastatic thyroid tumors. Study overall: It was across blood and tumor or nodule tissue from malignant and benign thyroid patients that repertoires were compared.

Every patient underwent thyroid surgery untreated. In the study's own analysis: A distant-metastasis classifier for papillary thyroid cancer was built using CDR3 differences across clinicopathological groups. Through MiXCR, TCRdb re-clonotyped the PCR reads. TCRdb, rather than the study authors, made the V and J calls. The table has tens of thousands of clones, roughly 12% seen once. This receptor was taken from a female donor with papillary thyroid cancer or a benign thyroid nodule (not recorded which). Some clones in this sample may be carry-over from other donors' samples. Source material: blood. The chain carries TRBV20-1 and TRBJ1-3, with D hard to call. The CDR3 nucleotides are TGCAGTGCTATCGGTTTCTCTGGAAACACCATATATTTT. Translation: CSAIGFSGNTIYF.